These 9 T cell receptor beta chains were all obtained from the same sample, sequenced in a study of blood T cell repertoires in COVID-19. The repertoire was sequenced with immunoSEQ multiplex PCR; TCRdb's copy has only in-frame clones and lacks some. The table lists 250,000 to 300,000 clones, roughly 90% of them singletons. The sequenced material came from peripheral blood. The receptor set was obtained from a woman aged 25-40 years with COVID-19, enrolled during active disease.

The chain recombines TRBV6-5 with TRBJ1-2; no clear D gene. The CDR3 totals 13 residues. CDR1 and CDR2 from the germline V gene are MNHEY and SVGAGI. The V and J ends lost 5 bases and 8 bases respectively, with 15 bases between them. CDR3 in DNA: TGTGCCAGCAGTCCACCTCGGAGGGAGGGCTACACCTTC. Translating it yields CASSPPRREGYTF.

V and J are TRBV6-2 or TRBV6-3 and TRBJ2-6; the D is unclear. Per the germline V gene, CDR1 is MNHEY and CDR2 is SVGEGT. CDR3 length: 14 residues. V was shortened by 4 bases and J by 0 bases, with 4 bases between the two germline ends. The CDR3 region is CASSFNSGANVLTF. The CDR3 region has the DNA TGTGCCAGCAGTTTCAACTCTGGGGCCAACGTCCTGACTTTC.

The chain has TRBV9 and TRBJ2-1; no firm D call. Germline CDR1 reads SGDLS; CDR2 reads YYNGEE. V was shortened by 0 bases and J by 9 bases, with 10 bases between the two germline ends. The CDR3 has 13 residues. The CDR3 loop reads CASSVGRSTEQFF. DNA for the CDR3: TGTGCCAGCAGCGTAGGGCGTAGCACTGAGCAGTTCTTC.

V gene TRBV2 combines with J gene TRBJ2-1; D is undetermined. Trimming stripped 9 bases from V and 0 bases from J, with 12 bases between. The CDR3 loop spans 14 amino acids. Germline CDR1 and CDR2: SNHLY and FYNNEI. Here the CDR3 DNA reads TGTGCCAGTAATCCCCGAGACTCCTACAATGAGCAGTTCTTC. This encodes CASNPRDSYNEQFF.

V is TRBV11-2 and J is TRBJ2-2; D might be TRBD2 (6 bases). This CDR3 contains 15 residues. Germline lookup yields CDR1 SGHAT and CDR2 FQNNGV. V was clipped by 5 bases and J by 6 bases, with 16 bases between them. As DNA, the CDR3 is TGTGCCAGCAGCCTAGGGACGGGAGCCCCCGGGGAGCTGTTTTTT. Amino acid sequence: CASSLGTGAPGELFF.

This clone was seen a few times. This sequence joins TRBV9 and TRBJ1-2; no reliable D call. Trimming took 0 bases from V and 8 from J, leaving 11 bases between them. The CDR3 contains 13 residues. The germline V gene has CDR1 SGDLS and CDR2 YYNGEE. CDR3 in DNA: TGTGCCAGCAGCGTAGATGAACTGCGGGGCTACACCTTC. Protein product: CASSVDELRGYTF. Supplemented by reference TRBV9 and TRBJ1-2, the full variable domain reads DSGVTQTPKHLITATGQRVTLRCSPRSGDLSVYWYQQSLDQGLQFLIQYYNGEERAKGNILERFSAQQFPDLHSELNLSSLELGDSALYFCASSVDELRGYTFGSGTRLTVV.

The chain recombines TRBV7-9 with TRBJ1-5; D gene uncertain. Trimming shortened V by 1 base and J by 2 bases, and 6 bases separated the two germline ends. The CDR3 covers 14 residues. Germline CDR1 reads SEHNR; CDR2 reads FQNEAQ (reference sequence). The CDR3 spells CASSLGQGNQPQHF. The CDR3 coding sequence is TGTGCCAGCAGCTTAGGGCAGGGCAATCAGCCCCAGCATTTT.

In nucleotides, the CDR3 is TGCGCCAGCAGCTTGGAGGACAGACCGCTCGACGAGCAGTACTTC. Its protein is CASSLEDRPLDEQYF. The chain carries TRBV5-1 and TRBJ2-7; tentatively, D is TRBD1 (6 bases). The CDR3 extends over 15 amino acids. Trimming removed 0 bases from V and 5 bases from J, with 15 bases in between. Germline CDR1 reads SGHRS; CDR2 reads YFSETQ.

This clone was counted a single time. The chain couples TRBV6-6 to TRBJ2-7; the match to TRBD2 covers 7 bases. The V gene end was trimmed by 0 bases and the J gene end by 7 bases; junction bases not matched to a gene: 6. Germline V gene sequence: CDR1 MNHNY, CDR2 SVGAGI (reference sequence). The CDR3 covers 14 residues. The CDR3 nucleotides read TGTGCCAGCAGTTACTCTGCGGGAGTGCAAGAGCAGTACTTC. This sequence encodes CASSYSAGVQEQYF.